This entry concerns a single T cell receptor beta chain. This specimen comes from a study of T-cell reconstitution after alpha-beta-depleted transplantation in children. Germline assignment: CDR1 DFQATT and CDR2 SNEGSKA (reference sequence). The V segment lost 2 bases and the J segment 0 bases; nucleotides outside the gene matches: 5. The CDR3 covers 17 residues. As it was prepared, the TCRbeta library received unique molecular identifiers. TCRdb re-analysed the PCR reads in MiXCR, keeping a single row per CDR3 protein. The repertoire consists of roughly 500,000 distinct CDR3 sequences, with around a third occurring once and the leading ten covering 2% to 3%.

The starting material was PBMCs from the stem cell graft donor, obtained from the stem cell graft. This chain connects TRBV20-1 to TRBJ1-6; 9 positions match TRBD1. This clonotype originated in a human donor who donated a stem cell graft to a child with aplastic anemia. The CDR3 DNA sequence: TGCAGTGCTAGACCACAGGGGGCGAACTCCTATAATTCACCCCTCCACTTT. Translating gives CSARPQGANSYNSPLHF.